This note documents a single TCR beta chain sequence. What this receptor recognizes is not known. It has no much larger one-base neighbor in the sample; base qualities were not kept. The collaborating institutions used their own protocols to collect whole blood in K2EDTA tubes. For TCRbeta analysis, collaborators shipped samples as frozen whole blood, isolated PBMCs, or DNA extracted from either of those sample types. The data were taken from a study of blood T cell repertoires in COVID-19 (dated by TCRdb to the early 2020s). Study-level background: Samples covering the acute and convalescent phases of COVID-19 were provided by collaborators in the United States, Italy and Spain. HLA class I and class II types, where available, came from metadata supplied by the sample provider rather than from assay-based typing. A de-identified subject ID, COVID-19 status, age in years and sex were almost always included in the sample metadata. Samples were obtained from the ongoing ImmuneRACE study (first 160 participants) and from 950 to 1,500 subjects provided by 6 global collaborators. The repertoires were released in a freely available public database intended as a resource for research on the immune response to SARS-CoV-2. The dataset comprised deeply sampled blood TCRbeta repertoires from subjects exposed to, actively infected with, or recovered from COVID-19. The prospective study material was composed of cDNA or gDNA derived from T cells, B-cell-depleted T cells, or PBMCs.

TCRbeta CDR3 regions were amplified from genomic DNA by means of the immunoSEQ Assay, a bias-controlled multiplex PCR. The authors' pipeline ran thus. Within the assay, amplification of reference gene primers was used to estimate how many nucleated cells each sample contained. Sequence reads were collapsed and filtered to measure the absolute abundance of every unique TCRbeta CDR3 rearrangement. For each sample, productive Simpson clonality was calculated as the square root of Simpson's diversity index across productive rearrangements. What TCRdb holds here is the immuneACCESS table cut down to in-frame rearrangements. Part of the clones is not present; checked against another copy, under half of the missing clones reflect an unresolved V gene, and the others are unexplained. That table is the source of V, J and clone size, and D and trimming were worked out from the DNA. A total of 110,000 to 150,000 clones appear in this sample, 80% to 85% of them only once. Around 8% of the sample rests with the top ten.

Paper-wide results and their limitations: The amount of clinical and demographic metadata varied by source and participant and was provided uncurated.

What was sequenced was peripheral blood. The receptor comes from a human donor in a cohort sampled during active COVID-19.

The CDR3 protein is CASSSWTGGDNQPQHF. The DNA reads as follows: TGTGCCAGCAGCTCTTGGACAGGGGGGGACAATCAGCCCCAGCATTTT. This chain is built from TRBV5-6 and TRBJ1-5, and 10 junction bases match TRBD1. The junction shows trimming of 3 bases on V and 3 bases on J, and the gene matches do not reach 6 bases of it. CDR1 and CDR2, per the germline V gene, are SGHDT and YYEEEE. Spanning cysteine to phenylalanine, the CDR3 consists of 16 amino acids. Kept here is only the CDR3 DNA, which spans 48 bases and is read in frame from base 1.